A selection of T cell receptor beta chains follows, all from one sample in a study of cytomegalovirus exposure and HLA in healthy donors. Assay: immunoSEQ multiplex PCR; the TCRdb copy retains only in-frame clones and omits some. The sample includes around 90,000 clones, roughly 63% seen only once; the top ten take roughly a fifth. Sequences were obtained from PBMCs. The source of these receptors is a woman aged 50 to 65 in good health and CMV-seropositive. Each CDR3 is given with its conserved first and last residue. D genes are given only for firm matches. A clone size is listed for some rows: how often the clone was seen (once, few, many), or a class if it is expanded.

j_call v_call clone_size d_call cdr3_nt cdr3_aa
TRBJ2-3 TRBV5-1 NA NA TGCGCCAGCAGCTTGGCCGGCAAGGGGCGTAGCACAGATACGCAGTATTTT CASSLAGKGRSTDTQYF
TRBJ2-3 TRBV18 NA TRBD1 TGTGCCAGCTCACCCCGGACAGGGGCCAGCACAGATACGCAGTATTTT CASSPRTGASTDTQYF
TRBJ1-1 TRBV9 NA NA TGTGCCAGCAGCGTCGGGGGGATGAACACTGAAGCTTTCTTT CASSVGGMNTEAFF
TRBJ2-5 TRBV4-1 NA NA TGCGCCAGCAGCCAAGATGCGCGGAGAGGGGCCAGCGGGCAGTACTTC CASSQDARRGASGQYF
TRBJ2-7 TRBV27 NA TRBD2 TGTGCCAGCAGTTTGAGGACTAGCGGGGCCTACGAGCAGTACTTC CASSLRTSGAYEQYF
TRBJ2-3 TRBV6-6 NA TRBD2 TGTGCCAGCAGTTACCTGGGGCGGGGGGGCACGAATACGCAGTATTTT CASSYLGRGGTNTQYF
TRBJ1-2 TRBV28 few NA TGTGCCAGCAGTTTCCCAGGGCGAGACTATGGCTACACCTTC CASSFPGRDYGYTF
TRBJ2-6 TRBV6-5 NA TRBD1 TGTGCCAGCGGACAGGGCACCTCTGGGGCCAACGTCCTGACTTTC CASGQGTSGANVLTF
TRBJ2-5 TRBV30 NA NA TGTGCCTGGAGTGTTGGGCTTCCTATACAGACCCAGTACTTC CAWSVGLPIQTQYF
TRBJ1-5 TRBV18 NA NA TGTGCCAGCTCACTCGAACAGGGTGGACAGCCCCAGCATTTT CASSLEQGGQPQHF
TRBJ1-2 TRBV30 few NA TGTGCCTGGAGTCCTGGACAGAACCATGGCTACACCTTC CAWSPGQNHGYTF
TRBJ2-2 TRBV28 NA NA TGTGCCAGCAGTTTGTCAGGTCAGAACACCGGGGAGCTGTTTTTT CASSLSGQNTGELFF
TRBJ2-5 TRBV2 NA NA TGTGCCAGCAGTGCGGGGATCCAAGAGACCCAGTACTTC CASSAGIQETQYF
TRBJ2-3 TRBV10-3 NA TRBD2 TGTGCCATCAAAGGGCGCCTAGCGGGGAGCACAGATACGCAGTATTTT CAIKGRLAGSTDTQYF
TRBJ2-7 TRBV7-9 NA NA TGTGCCAGCAGCATCCTCTACGAGCAGTACTTC CASSILYEQYF
TRBJ2-5 TRBV7-6 NA TRBD2 TGTGCCAGCAGCTCGGGAATTGCGGGGGGGCTCCAAGAGACCCAGTACTTC CASSSGIAGGLQETQYF
TRBJ2-5 TRBV18 few NA TGTGCCAGCTCACCATCAGGCCTTGGGACCCAGTACTTC CASSPSGLGTQYF
TRBJ2-7 TRBV13 NA NA TGTGCCAGCAGCCATCAGTTGGGGGGTTCTTACGAGCAGTACTTC CASSHQLGGSYEQYF
TRBJ2-3 TRBV29-1 NA NA TGCAGCGCCGACCTGGGAGAGGCCACAGATACGCAGTATTTT CSADLGEATDTQYF
TRBJ2-2 TRBV28 NA NA TGTGCCAGCAGTTTAACGGGTGGGACCGGGGAGCTGTTTTTT CASSLTGGTGELFF
TRBJ2-7 TRBV27 once TRBD2 TGTGCCAGCAGTTTACTTCGGGGGGGCAGCGAGCAGTACTTC CASSLLRGGSEQYF
TRBJ1-1 TRBV30 NA TRBD1 TGTGCCTGGAGTGCCGTTGCCGGGACAGGGGGTTTCTCTGAAGCTTTCTTT CAWSAVAGTGGFSEAFF
TRBJ1-1 TRBV5-1 NA TRBD1 TGCGCCAGCAGCTTGGCGACAGGGGGAACTGAAGCTTTCTTT CASSLATGGTEAFF
TRBJ1-1 TRBV19 NA NA TGTGCCAGTAGTATTGTGGGCGTCGGGGAAACTGAAGCTTTCTTT CASSIVGVGETEAFF
TRBJ2-3 TRBV7-3 NA NA TGTGCCAGCAGCTTAGGGACTACAGATACGCAGTATTTT CASSLGTTDTQYF
TRBJ1-2 TRBV7-9 NA TRBD1 TGTGCCAGCAGTTACCCGGGACAGGGGGCCTTCAACTATGGCTACACCTTC CASSYPGQGAFNYGYTF
TRBJ2-2 TRBV7-6 NA TRBD1 TGTGCCAGCAGCCCCTCCGGGACAGGATTCCCCGGGGAGCTGTTTTTT CASSPSGTGFPGELFF
TRBJ2-5 TRBV6-5 few NA TGTGCCAGCAGTTACTCACCCCCAGGGAATCCCGGGACCCAGTACTTC CASSYSPPGNPGTQYF